This entry features one TCR beta chain sequence. The record originates from a study of blood T cell repertoires in COVID-19. Turning to the study itself: Donors in the United States, Italy and Spain gave samples during acute or convalescent COVID-19. T cells, B-cell-depleted T cells, or PBMCs supplied cDNA or gDNA.

The method was immunoSEQ multiplex PCR; TCRdb's version includes in-frame clones alone and lacks a portion of them. Of over 200,000 clones detected, about 90% appear once; the ten largest clones hold 12%. What was sequenced was peripheral blood. The TCR sequence derives from a woman between 18 and 29 years old who had recovered from COVID-19.

The CDR3 DNA is TGTGCCAGCAGCCATACGACTGGGGGCAATTTCTACGAGCAGTACTTC. Protein: CASSHTTGGNFYEQYF. The chain recombines TRBV9 with TRBJ2-7; maybe TRBD1 (6 bases). From germline, CDR1 is SGDLS and CDR2 YYNGEE. V was pared by 4 bases and J by 3 bases, with 20 bases between. This CDR3 has 16 residues.